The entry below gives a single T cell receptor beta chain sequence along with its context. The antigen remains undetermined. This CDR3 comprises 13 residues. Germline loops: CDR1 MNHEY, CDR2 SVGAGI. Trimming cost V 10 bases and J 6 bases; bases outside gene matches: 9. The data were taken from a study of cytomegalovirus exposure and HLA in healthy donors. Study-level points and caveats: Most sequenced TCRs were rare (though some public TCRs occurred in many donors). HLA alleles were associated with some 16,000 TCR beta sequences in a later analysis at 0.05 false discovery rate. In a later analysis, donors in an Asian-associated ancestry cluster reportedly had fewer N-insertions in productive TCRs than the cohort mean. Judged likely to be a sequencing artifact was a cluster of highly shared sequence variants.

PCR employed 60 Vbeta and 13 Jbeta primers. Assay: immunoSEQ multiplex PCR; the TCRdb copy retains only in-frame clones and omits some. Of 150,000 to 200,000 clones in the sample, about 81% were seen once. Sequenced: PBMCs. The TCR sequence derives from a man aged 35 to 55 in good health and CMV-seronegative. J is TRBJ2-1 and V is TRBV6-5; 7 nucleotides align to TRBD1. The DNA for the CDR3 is TGTGCCACTAAGGGACAGATTATCAATGAGCAGTTCTTC. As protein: CATKGQIINEQFF.